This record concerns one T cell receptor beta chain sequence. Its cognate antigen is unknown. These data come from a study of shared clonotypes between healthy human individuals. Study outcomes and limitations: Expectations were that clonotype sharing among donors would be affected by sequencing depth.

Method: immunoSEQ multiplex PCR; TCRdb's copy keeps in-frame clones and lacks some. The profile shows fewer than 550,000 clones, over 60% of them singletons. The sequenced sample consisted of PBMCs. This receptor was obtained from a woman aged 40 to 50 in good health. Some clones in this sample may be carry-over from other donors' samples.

The CDR3 coding sequence is TGTGCCAGCAGTGAGGGCGGGGGGCCCTACTATGGCTACACCTTC. This encodes CASSEGGGPYYGYTF. V gene TRBV2 combines with J gene TRBJ1-2, with D possibly TRBD1 on 6 matching bases. V was cut by 3 bases and J by 3 bases, with 14 bases left in between. The V gene's germline CDR1 is SNHLY and CDR2 FYNNEI. The CDR3 loop spans 15 amino acids.